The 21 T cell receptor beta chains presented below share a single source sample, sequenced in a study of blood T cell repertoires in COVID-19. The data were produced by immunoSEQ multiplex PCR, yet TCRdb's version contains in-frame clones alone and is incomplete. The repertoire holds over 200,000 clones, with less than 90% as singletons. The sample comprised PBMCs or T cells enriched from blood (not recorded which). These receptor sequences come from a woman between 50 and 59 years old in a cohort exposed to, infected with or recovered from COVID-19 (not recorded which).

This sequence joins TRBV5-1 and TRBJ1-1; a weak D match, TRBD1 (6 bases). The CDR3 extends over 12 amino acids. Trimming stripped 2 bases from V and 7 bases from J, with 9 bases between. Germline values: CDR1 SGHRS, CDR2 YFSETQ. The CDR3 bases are TGCGCCAGCAGCTTTGGGGGCGGTGAAGCTTTCTTT. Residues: CASSFGGGEAFF.

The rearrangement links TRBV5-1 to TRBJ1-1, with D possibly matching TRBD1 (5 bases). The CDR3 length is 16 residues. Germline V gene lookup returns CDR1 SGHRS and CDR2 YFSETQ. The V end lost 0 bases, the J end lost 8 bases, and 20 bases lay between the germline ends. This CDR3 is CASSLETRQSRAEAFF. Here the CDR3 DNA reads TGCGCCAGCAGCTTGGAAACCCGACAGAGCCGAGCAGAAGCTTTCTTT. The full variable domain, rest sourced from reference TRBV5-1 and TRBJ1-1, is KAGVTQTPRYLIKTRGQQVTLSCSPISGHRSVSWYQQTPGQGLQFLFEYFSETQRNKGNFPGRFSGRQFSNSRSEMNVSTLELGDSALYLCASSLETRQSRAEAFFGQGTRLTVV.

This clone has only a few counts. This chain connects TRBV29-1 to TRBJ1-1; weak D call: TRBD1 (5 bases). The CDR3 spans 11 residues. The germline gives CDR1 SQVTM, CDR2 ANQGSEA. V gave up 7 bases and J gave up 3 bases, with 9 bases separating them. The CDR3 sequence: CSGLRDTEAFF. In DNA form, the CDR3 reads TGCAGCGGCCTCAGGGACACTGAAGCTTTCTTT.

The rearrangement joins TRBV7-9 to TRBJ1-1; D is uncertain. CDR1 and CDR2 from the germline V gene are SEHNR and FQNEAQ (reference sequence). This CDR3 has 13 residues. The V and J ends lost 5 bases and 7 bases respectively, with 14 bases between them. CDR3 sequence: CASSAVLSHEAFF. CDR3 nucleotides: TGTGCCAGCAGCGCGGTGTTGTCGCATGAAGCTTTCTTT.

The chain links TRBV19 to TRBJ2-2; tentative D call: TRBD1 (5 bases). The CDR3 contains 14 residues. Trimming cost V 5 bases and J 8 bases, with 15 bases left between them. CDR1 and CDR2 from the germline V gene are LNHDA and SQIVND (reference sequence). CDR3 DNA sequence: TGTGCCAGTAGTCTGACAGTTGTGACAGGGGAGCTGTTTTTT. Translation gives CASSLTVVTGELFF. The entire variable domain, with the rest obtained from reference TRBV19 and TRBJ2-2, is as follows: DGGITQSPKYLFRKEGQNVTLSCEQNLNHDAMYWYRQDPGQGLRLIYYSQIVNDFQKGDIAEGYSVSREKKESFPLTVTSAQKNPTAFYLCASSLTVVTGELFFGEGSRLTVL.

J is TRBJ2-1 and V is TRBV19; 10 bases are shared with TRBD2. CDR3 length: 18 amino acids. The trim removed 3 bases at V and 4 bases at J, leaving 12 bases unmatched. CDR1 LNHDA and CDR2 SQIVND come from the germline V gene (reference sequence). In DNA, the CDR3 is TGTGCCAGTAGTATCCGGGGTCGGTGGACTAGCGGATACAATGAGCAGTTCTTC. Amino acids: CASSIRGRWTSGYNEQFF.

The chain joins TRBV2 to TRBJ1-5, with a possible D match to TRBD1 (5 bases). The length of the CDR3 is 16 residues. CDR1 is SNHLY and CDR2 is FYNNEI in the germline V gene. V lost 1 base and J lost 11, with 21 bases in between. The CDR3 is CASSEGQISPRAAQHF. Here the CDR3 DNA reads TGTGCCAGCAGTGAAGGACAGATCAGCCCCAGGGCCGCCCAGCATTTT.

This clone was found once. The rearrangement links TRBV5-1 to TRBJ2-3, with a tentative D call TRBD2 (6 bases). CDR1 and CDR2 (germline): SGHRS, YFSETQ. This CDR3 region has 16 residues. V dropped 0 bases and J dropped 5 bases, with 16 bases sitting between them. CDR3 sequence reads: CASSLALMASEDTQYF. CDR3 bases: TGCGCCAGCAGCTTGGCTTTGATGGCTAGCGAAGATACGCAGTATTTT.

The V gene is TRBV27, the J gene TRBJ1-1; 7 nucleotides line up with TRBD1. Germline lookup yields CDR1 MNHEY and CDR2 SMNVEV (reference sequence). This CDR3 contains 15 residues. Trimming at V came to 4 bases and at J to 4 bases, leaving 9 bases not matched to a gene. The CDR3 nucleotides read TGTGCCAGCAGTTCACCACAGGGGTTCGGCACTGAAGCTTTCTTT. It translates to CASSSPQGFGTEAFF.

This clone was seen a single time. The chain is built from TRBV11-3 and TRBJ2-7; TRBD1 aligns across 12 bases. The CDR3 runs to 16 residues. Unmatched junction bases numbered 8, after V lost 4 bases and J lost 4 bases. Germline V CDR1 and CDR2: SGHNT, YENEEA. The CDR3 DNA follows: TGTGCCAGCAGCTCTGGGACAGGGGGCATAGGGTACGAGCAGTACTTC. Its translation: CASSSGTGGIGYEQYF.

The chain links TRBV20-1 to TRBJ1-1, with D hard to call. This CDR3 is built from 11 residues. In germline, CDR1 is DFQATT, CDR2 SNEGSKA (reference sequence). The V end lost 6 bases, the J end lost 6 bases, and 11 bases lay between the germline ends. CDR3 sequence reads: CSALPGSEAFF. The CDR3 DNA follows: TGCAGTGCCCTTCCGGGGTCTGAAGCTTTCTTT.

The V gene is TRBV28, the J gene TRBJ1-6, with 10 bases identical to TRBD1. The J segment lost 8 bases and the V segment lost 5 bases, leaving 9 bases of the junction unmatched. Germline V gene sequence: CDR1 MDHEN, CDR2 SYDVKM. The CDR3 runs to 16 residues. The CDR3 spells CASSNQRQGAHSPLHF. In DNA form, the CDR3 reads TGTGCCAGCAGTAACCAACGACAGGGGGCTCATTCACCCCTCCACTTT.

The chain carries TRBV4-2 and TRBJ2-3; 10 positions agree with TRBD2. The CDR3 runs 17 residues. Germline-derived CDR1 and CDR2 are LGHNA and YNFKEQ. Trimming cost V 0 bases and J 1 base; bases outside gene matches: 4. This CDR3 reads CASSQDSGGLGTDTQYF. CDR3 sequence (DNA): TGTGCCAGCAGCCAAGATAGCGGGGGGCTCGGCACAGATACGCAGTATTTT.

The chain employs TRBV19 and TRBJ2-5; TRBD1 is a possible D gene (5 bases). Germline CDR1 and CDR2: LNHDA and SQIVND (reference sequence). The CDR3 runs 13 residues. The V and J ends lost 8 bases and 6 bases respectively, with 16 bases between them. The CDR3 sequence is CASSELQGKTQYF. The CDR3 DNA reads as TGTGCCAGTTCCGAACTGCAGGGAAAGACCCAGTACTTC.

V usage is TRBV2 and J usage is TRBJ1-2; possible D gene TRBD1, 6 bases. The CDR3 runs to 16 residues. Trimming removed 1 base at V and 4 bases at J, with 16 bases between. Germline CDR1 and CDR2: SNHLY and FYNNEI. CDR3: CASSEGRGGQSYGYTF. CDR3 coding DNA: TGTGCCAGCAGTGAAGGTCGGGGGGGGCAGAGCTATGGCTACACCTTC.

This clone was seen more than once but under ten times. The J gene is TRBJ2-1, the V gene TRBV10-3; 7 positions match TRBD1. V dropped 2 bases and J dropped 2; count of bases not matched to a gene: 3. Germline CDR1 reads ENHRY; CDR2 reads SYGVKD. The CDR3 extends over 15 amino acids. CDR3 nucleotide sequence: TGTGCCATCAGTGAGAGACAGGGTCCCTACAATGAGCAGTTCTTC. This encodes CAISERQGPYNEQFF.

In DNA form, the CDR3 reads TGTGCCAGCAGCTCCGTGCTAGTAGGGGCTGGCTACACCTTC. Translating it yields CASSSVLVGAGYTF. J is TRBJ1-2 and V is TRBV7-2; possibly TRBD1 for D (5 bases). Trimming shortened V by 4 bases and J by 7 bases, and 16 bases separated the two germline ends. Germline CDR1 is SGHTA and CDR2 is FQGNSA. This CDR3 contains 14 residues.

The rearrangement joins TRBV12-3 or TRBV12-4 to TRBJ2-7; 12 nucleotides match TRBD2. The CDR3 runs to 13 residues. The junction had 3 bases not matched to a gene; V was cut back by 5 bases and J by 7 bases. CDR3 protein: CASSRLAGDEQYF. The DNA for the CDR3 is TGTGCCAGCAGTAGACTAGCGGGGGATGAGCAGTACTTC.

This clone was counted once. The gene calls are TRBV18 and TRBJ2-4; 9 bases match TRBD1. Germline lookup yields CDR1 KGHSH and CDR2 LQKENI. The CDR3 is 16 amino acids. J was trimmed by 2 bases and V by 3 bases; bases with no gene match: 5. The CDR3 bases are TGTGCCAGCTCACCCGGACAGGGGACGACCAAAAACATTCAGTACTTC. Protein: CASSPGQGTTKNIQYF.

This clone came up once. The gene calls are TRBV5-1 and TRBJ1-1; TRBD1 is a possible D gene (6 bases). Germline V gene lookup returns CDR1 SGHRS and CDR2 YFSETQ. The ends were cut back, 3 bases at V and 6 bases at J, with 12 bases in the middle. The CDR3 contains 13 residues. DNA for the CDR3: TGCGCCAGCAGCTCCCCCGAGGGGGCTGAAGCTTTCTTT. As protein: CASSSPEGAEAFF.

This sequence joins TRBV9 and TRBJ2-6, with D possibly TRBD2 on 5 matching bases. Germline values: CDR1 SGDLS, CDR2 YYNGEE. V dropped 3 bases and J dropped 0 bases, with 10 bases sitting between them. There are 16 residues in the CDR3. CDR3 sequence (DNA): TGTGCCAGCAGCGAGGAGGAAAGCTCTGGGGCCAACGTCCTGACTTTC. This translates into CASSEEESSGANVLTF.